The sequence of this T cell receptor beta chain was determined in a study of T cell repertoires and Cas9 in healthy adults. The study, taken as a whole, reports: The healthy humans studied reportedly all carried a preexisting SpCas9-directed effector T cell response. Reportedly, SpCas9-reactive effector T cell proliferation and function were mitigated by SpCas9-reactive Tregs in vitro.

Germline V CDR1 and CDR2: KGHSH, LQKENI. The CDR3 totals 12 residues. V lost 6 bases and J lost 2, with 7 bases in between. Here immunoSEQ multiplex PCR was the method, and the copy in TCRdb shows in-frame clones only, minus some. The sample shows fewer than 2,000 clones, 93% of them seen only once. The sequenced sample was SpCas9-reactive CD4+ effector T cells (CD137+, CD154-, CD25-, CD127+) from PBMCs; culture status not recorded. This chain connects TRBV18 to TRBJ2-5; D remains unclear. This receptor was taken from a human donor in good health. The CDR3 spells CASSSTQETQYF. CDR3 sequence (DNA): TGTGCCAGCTCGTCCACTCAAGAGACCCAGTACTTC.